The 21 T cell receptor beta chains below all came from one sample that was sequenced in a study of blood T cells in healthy people across ages. Together with a sample-barcoded 5' primer, a J-beta primer mix was included in a second PCR lasting about 6 to 11 cycles. TCRdb redid the calling of the 5' RACE reads with MiXCR, one entry per CDR3 protein. In the table there are about 970,000 distinct CDR3 sequences, roughly half of which are singletons. Specimen: blood. The receptors here all came from a woman aged 55-69 years in good health.

The J gene is TRBJ2-5, the V gene TRBV4-1; 7 bases align to TRBD2. Per the germline V gene, CDR1 is MGHRA and CDR2 is YSYEKL. V lost 0 bases, J lost 9 bases, and 7 bases stayed unmatched. The CDR3 runs to 14 residues. The CDR3 nucleotides are TGCGCCAGCAGCCAAGATCAACTCCGGGAGGCCCAGTACTTC. It translates to CASSQDQLREAQYF.

The chain combines TRBV28 with TRBJ2-5; 11 bases agree with TRBD2. CDR3 length equals 15 residues. Germline V gene data show CDR1 as MDHEN and CDR2 as SYDVKM. Germline trimming cut 1 base from V and 4 bases from J; bases unmatched to any gene: 2. CDR3 nucleotides: TGTGCCAGCAGTTTATTGCTAGCGGGAGGAGAGACCCAGTACTTC. The encoded protein is CASSLLLAGGETQYF.

The chain recombines TRBV10-2 with TRBJ1-2; D unresolved. CDR1 WSHSY and CDR2 SAAADI come from the germline V gene. Trimming removed 8 bases at V and 7 bases at J, with 26 bases between. The CDR3 is 16 amino acids. For the CDR3, the DNA is TGCGCCAGCTACTCACTCCGGGATCCCCAATTCGGTGGCTACACCTTC. Protein sequence: CASYSLRDPQFGGYTF.

The J gene is TRBJ2-1, the V gene TRBV28, with a weak D call TRBD2 (5 bases). The CDR3 has 11 amino acids. V was shortened by 8 bases and J by 9 bases, with 11 bases between the two germline ends. Per the germline V gene, CDR1 is MDHEN and CDR2 is SYDVKM. CDR3 sequence reads: CASDWAGEQFF. CDR3 DNA: TGTGCCAGCGATTGGGCGGGTGAGCAGTTCTTC.

This clonotype has just a few counts. V gene TRBV15 combines with J gene TRBJ2-5; D is possibly TRBD1 (6 bases). In germline, CDR1 is LNHNV, CDR2 YYDKDF (reference sequence). The CDR3 is 20 residues long. Trimming shortened V by 1 base and J by 3 bases, and 27 bases separated the two germline ends. In DNA form, the CDR3 reads TGTGCCACCAGCAGAGGGCTTGAGTGGGGACCGGGACAATGGGAAGAGACCCAGTACTTC. Its translation is CATSRGLEWGPGQWEETQYF.

This chain links TRBV27 with TRBJ2-7; D ambiguous. The V gene lost 2 bases and the J gene lost 2 bases, with 22 bases spanning the gap. CDR3 length: 18 amino acids. From germline, CDR1 is MNHEY and CDR2 SMNVEV (reference sequence). The CDR3 DNA sequence: TGTGCCAGCAGTTTAAAGTCAGTCGGGCTCGTCGGTGCCTACGAGCAGTACTTC. Protein sequence: CASSLKSVGLVGAYEQYF.

This clonotype was seen a handful of times. The chain couples TRBV20-1 to TRBJ2-3; 11 bases are a match to TRBD2. There are 15 residues in the CDR3. Germline CDR1 DFQATT, CDR2 SNEGSKA (reference sequence). With 7 bases clipped from V and 6 bases from J, the junction kept 12 bases outside the gene matches. The CDR3 sequence: CSVGRLAGGRDTQYF. Here the CDR3 DNA reads TGCAGTGTTGGACGGCTAGCGGGAGGCCGGGATACGCAGTATTTT.

The CDR3 sequence is CASSLALHTDTQYF. The DNA for the CDR3 is TGCGCCAGCAGCTTGGCCCTTCACACAGATACGCAGTATTTT. V usage is TRBV5-1 and J usage is TRBJ2-3; D is uncertain. The germline CDR1 and CDR2 sequences are SGHRS and YFSETQ. The CDR3 consists of 14 residues. Trimming cost V 0 bases and J 2 bases, with 7 bases left between them.

The J gene is TRBJ1-2, the V gene TRBV5-1, with 7 bases matching TRBD1. The J segment lost 13 bases and the V segment lost 4 bases, leaving 13 bases of the junction unmatched. This CDR3 region has 13 residues. The germline gives CDR1 SGHRS, CDR2 YFSETQ. CDR3 DNA sequence: TGCGCCAGCAGCCGGGACAGAGGCCTAGACTTCACCTTC. Translation: CASSRDRGLDFTF.

V is TRBV4-2 and J is TRBJ2-1; 8 nucleotides agree with TRBD2. Germline CDR1 reads LGHNA; CDR2 reads YNFKEQ. With V trimmed by 1 base and J by 9 bases, 8 bases remained unmatched. This CDR3 has 15 residues. The CDR3 nucleotides are TGTGCCAGCAGCCAAGTGGGACTAGAGGGGGGTGAGCAGTTCTTC. Amino acids: CASSQVGLEGGEQFF.

This chain connects TRBV4-2 to TRBJ2-7, with 10 bases that match TRBD2. Losses at the gene ends were 8 bases for V and 6 bases for J; bases not matched to a gene: 7. CDR3 length: 13 amino acids. Germline V lookup: CDR1 LGHNA, CDR2 YNFKEQ. The CDR3 protein is CASVLAGAGEQYF. CDR3 DNA: TGTGCCAGCGTCCTAGCGGGAGCAGGCGAGCAGTACTTC.

V gene TRBV6-2 or TRBV6-3 combines with J gene TRBJ2-2; D may be TRBD1 or TRBD2 (6 bases each). The V gene's germline CDR1 is MNHEY and CDR2 SVGEGT. V lost 5 bases and J 2 bases, leaving 18 bases between the germline ends. This CDR3 spans 17 amino acids. CDR3 loop: CASSTKQGAGNTGELFF. In DNA, the CDR3 is TGTGCCAGCAGTACCAAACAGGGTGCGGGAAACACCGGGGAGCTGTTTTTT.

V is TRBV28 and J is TRBJ2-7; 10 bases are shared with TRBD2. CDR1 is MDHEN and CDR2 is SYDVKM in the germline V gene. J was trimmed by 3 bases and V by 3 bases; bases with no gene match: 26. The CDR3 runs 22 residues. The CDR3, as DNA: TGTGCCAGCAGTTTCGGGGCAGGGCTGGCTTACGCCCGGCTAGCGGGAGTCTACGAGCAGTACTTC. It is translated as CASSFGAGLAYARLAGVYEQYF.

As to this clonotype: At one end the junction does not follow the germline gene, possibly because of a read error. V usage is TRBV30 and J usage is TRBJ2-4, with 8 bases matching TRBD2. Germline V gene lookup returns CDR1 GTSNPN and CDR2 SVGIG (reference sequence). The CDR3 length is 14 residues. The CDR3 here is CARSLKAGEWEQYF. CDR3 nucleotides: TGTGCCCGGAGTCTCAAAGCGGGAGAATGGGAGCAGTACTTC.

The sample holds a few counts of this clonotype. The chain recombines TRBV15 with TRBJ2-5; perhaps D is TRBD1 or TRBD2 (5 bases each). The CDR3 covers 16 residues. CDR1 and CDR2 from the germline V gene are LNHNV and YYDKDF (reference sequence). Trimming took off 0 bases at V and 5 bases at J, with 16 bases between the two ends. The CDR3 region has the DNA TGTGCCACCAGCAGAGATCGGGGACCCCTGGAGGAGACCCAGTACTTC. It specifies CATSRDRGPLEETQYF.

Of note for this clonotype: Compared with germline, one end of the junction differs, possibly owing to a read error. V usage is TRBV25-1 and J usage is TRBJ2-7; 8 bases agree with TRBD1. Per the germline V gene, CDR1 is MGHDK and CDR2 is SYGVNS. This CDR3 is 16 amino acids long. The DNA for the CDR3 is TGTGCCAGCAGTTCTTTCTTCCGGACAGGGAGCTACGAGCGGTACTTC. Its translation: CASSSFFRTGSYERYF.

The V and J genes are TRBV28 and TRBJ1-2, with 12 positions matching TRBD1. The V and J ends lost 5 bases and 4 bases, in that order; junction bases with no gene match: 8. The CDR3 extends over 16 amino acids. Germline CDR1 reads MDHEN; CDR2 reads SYDVKM. Here the CDR3 DNA reads TGTGCCAGCAGTGGACCGGGACAGGGGGCCTTCTATGGCTACACCTTC. Translated: CASSGPGQGAFYGYTF.

The gene calls are TRBV4-2 and TRBJ2-3; D is uncertain. The germline V gene has CDR1 LGHNA and CDR2 YNFKEQ. Trimming took 0 bases from V and 1 from J, leaving 11 bases between them. The length of the CDR3 is 16 residues. The DNA for the CDR3 is TGTGCCAGCAGCCAAGATGGGATAGCACGCACAGATACGCAGTATTTT. This codes for CASSQDGIARTDTQYF.

The rearrangement links TRBV20-1 to TRBJ2-1, with D tentatively TRBD2 (5 bases). The CDR3 sequence is 14 residues long. V shed 6 bases and J shed 8 bases, with 20 bases lying between them. Germline CDR1 and CDR2: DFQATT and SNEGSKA (reference sequence). For the CDR3, the DNA is TGCAGTGCGTCGAGGAGGACCTTCGACGATGAGCAGTTCTTC. This translates into CSASRRTFDDEQFF.

This chain links TRBV4-1 with TRBJ2-5; 9 bases line up with TRBD1. The better agreement between TRBJ2-7 and the DNA end casts doubt on the J call. Germline assignment: CDR1 MGHRA and CDR2 YSYEKL. The CDR3 has 15 amino acids. CDR3 in amino acids: CASRSPGQGTHEQYF. In nucleotides, the CDR3 is TGCGCCAGCAGGTCGCCGGGACAGGGAACCCACGAGCAGTACTTC.

A single count supports this clonotype. V usage is TRBV5-6 and J usage is TRBJ2-3, with no clear D. Germline CDR1 reads SGHDT; CDR2 reads YYEEEE. The ends were cut back, 1 base at V and 7 bases at J, with 13 bases in the middle. This CDR3 is built from 14 residues. Here the CDR3 reads CASSLPGSFNTQYF. In DNA form, the CDR3 reads TGTGCCAGCAGCTTGCCAGGCTCTTTTAATACGCAGTATTTT.